One T cell receptor beta chain is described in this entry. These data are taken from a study of OX40 agonist ivuxolimab in advanced cancers. Some clones are missing from TCRdb's copy, which holds only in-frame ones; the method was immunoSEQ multiplex PCR. This sample carries roughly 110,000 clones, around nine tenths of them seen once, and the ten largest clones take about 0.48%. Sequenced here: CD4+ or CD8+ T cells sorted from blood, sampled in a trial of the OX40 agonist ivuxolimab. This sequence originates from an adult with an advanced solid tumor such as melanoma, head and neck, liver or kidney cancer.

The CDR3 DNA reads as TGTGCCAGCAGCGTAAGTACAGGGTTCTATGAGCAGTTCTTC. Translation gives CASSVSTGFYEQFF. V gene TRBV9 combines with J gene TRBJ2-1, with D possibly being TRBD1 (6 bases). Germline V gene data show CDR1 as SGDLS and CDR2 as YYNGEE. The CDR3 covers 14 residues. V gave up 1 base and J gave up 8 bases, with 13 bases separating them.